The source of this TCR beta chain is a study of blood T cell repertoires in COVID-19 (TCRdb year 2020). About the full investigation: Samples from collaborators originated in the United States, Italy and Spain and spanned both the acute and convalescent phases of COVID-19. The prospective study material was composed of cDNA or gDNA derived from T cells, B-cell-depleted T cells, or PBMCs. Subjects who had been exposed to COVID-19, were actively infected with it, or had recovered from it provided the deeply sampled blood TCRbeta repertoires that made up the dataset. The repertoires were released in a freely available public database meant as a resource for research on the immune response to SARS-CoV-2. The samples were drawn from the first 160 participants of the ongoing ImmuneRACE study and from some 1,300 subjects provided by 6 global collaborators. Sample metadata almost always included a de-identified subject ID, COVID-19 status, age in years and sex. Where available, HLA class I and class II types were obtained from metadata supplied by the sample provider rather than from assay-based typing. General conclusions and limits of the study: The quantity of clinical and demographic metadata differed by source and by participant and was supplied without curation.

Concerning this clone itself: Its antigen has not been determined. Base qualities are not recorded, but no much larger clone differs from it by a single base.

Each collaborating institution followed its own protocols to collect whole blood in K2EDTA tubes. For TCRbeta analysis, collaborator samples were shipped as frozen whole blood, as isolated PBMCs, or as DNA extracted from either sample type. The immunoSEQ Assay, a bias-controlled multiplex PCR, was used to amplify TCRbeta CDR3 regions from genomic DNA. The published analysis was carried out like this. Nucleated cell counts per sample were estimated from amplification of reference gene primers within the assay. Sequence reads were collapsed and filtered to measure the absolute abundance of every unique TCRbeta CDR3 rearrangement. For each sample, productive Simpson clonality was calculated by taking the square root of Simpson's diversity index across productive rearrangements. TCRdb's version of the immuneACCESS table is confined to in-frame rearrangements and falls short of the full clone set. An unresolved V gene accounts for under half of the shortfall where checked; the remainder is of unknown origin. Clone size and V and J calls were adopted from that table, with D and trimming inferred from the DNA. The sample table lists under 200,000 clones, around 90% of them with a count of one. The leading ten clones occupy 6% of the sample.

This receptor was identified in a man aged 35 to 55 with active or convalescent COVID-19. The sequenced material came from peripheral blood.

The CDR3 region reads CASSVDMSGNTIYF. The bases are TGTGCCAGCAGCGTAGACATGTCCGGAAACACCATATATTTT. The chain couples TRBV9 to TRBJ1-3; the D gene remains uncertain. V is cut by 0 bases and J by 4 bases, and the space between the germline ends is 8 bases. According to the germline V gene, CDR1 reads SGDLS and CDR2 reads YYNGEE. The CDR3 runs 14 residues from the cysteine to the phenylalanine. Only the CDR3 DNA stays, 42 bases, in frame from base 1.